This T cell receptor beta chain was observed in a study of cytotoxic CD8 clonotypes in ibrutinib-treated CLL (dated by TCRdb to the early 2020s). Study-level background: The cohort included roughly 15 treatment-naive and 11 to 12 relapsed/refractory patients; 17 to 18 were IGHV unmutated. Longitudinal samples were obtainable from about 30% of the roughly 86 participants in the trial. An average of around 250,000 productive templates and approximately 90,000 productive rearrangements was obtained per sample. Every remission and progressive disease sample was obtained while ibrutinib was still being received by the patients. Partial responses were observed in approximately 24 patients and complete responses in 2; after a median follow-up of around 64 months, remission was maintained in 15 or so patients and progression was observed in approximately 12. Cryopreserved peripheral blood mononuclear cells were obtained before treatment, at response, and at either sustained remission or disease progression. Response samples were obtained after a median of around eleven months of treatment, with a range of about 6 to 36 months.

Results the study describes overall, beyond this receptor: Public clonotypes were found to be uncommon and were observed to contract or remain stable during treatment; the increase in clonality was shown to reflect expansion of private clonotypes at ibrutinib response. At ibrutinib response clonality went up, during sustained remission it held steady, and at progression it dropped back toward baseline. Baseline clonality was found to be higher than that of age-matched healthy donors and was strongly correlated with circulating CD8+ T-cell counts. Sampling times were not matched between patients in sustained remission and patients whose disease was progressing, and lymph node repertoires were not examined.

The goal of deep resolution MiSeq sequencing was a depth between 1 in 1 million and 1 in 200,000 T cells, and coverage averaged 10x per clonotype. The immunoSEQ hsTCRB Kit was used to generate TCR beta libraries. On the study's bioinformatics: The data were analyzed with ImmunoSEQ Analyzer and ImmunoSEQ Data Assistant, and V, D and J gene assignments followed IMGT definitions. Clonality, which ranges from 0 to 1, was calculated by subtracting the normalized Shannon entropy of productive rearrangement frequencies from one. Only overrepresented clonotypes making up at least 0.05% of the repertoire of each patient were included in the public clonotype analysis. Around 13 age-matched healthy donor repertoires from immuneACCESS were used as controls for clonality. Here the immuneACCESS table is served through TCRdb, limited to in-frame sequences with V and J called. Missing clones are a known gap in these copies; in checked studies unresolved V genes cover under half, and the rest lacks a known reason. V and J calls and clone size are given by that table; D and trimming were obtained from the DNA. This sample lists 15,000 to 20,000 clones; 55% to 80% were detected once. The ten largest clones add up to 25% of the sample.

About this clone: Which antigen it targets is not known. Base qualities are not at hand, and no much larger clone is one base apart.

From the cysteine up to the phenylalanine, the CDR3 has a length of 16 residues. Only CDR3 DNA remains: 48 bases, in frame from the first base. What the time point label conveys for this sample: 12 months on ibrutinib. For TCR beta library preparation, around 2.1 micrograms of genomic DNA were extracted from the cryopreserved PBMCs. Longitudinal blood samples from CLL patients on ibrutinib monotherapy underwent high-throughput TCR beta sequencing. The patients took part in an open-label, single-center phase 2 trial of ibrutinib monotherapy. This clonotype originated in a human donor with chronic lymphocytic leukemia. Recombination connected TRBV12-2 to TRBJ1-5; TRBD1, the table's D call, lacks a check against the DNA. TRBV12-2 is an annotated pseudogene. This sample comprised PBMCs, obtained after 12 months of ibrutinib treatment. The sequenced DNA is TGTGCAAGTCGCTTAATCGCAGGGGGATTCAATCAGCCCCAGCATTTT. It translates as CASRLIAGGFNQPQHF.